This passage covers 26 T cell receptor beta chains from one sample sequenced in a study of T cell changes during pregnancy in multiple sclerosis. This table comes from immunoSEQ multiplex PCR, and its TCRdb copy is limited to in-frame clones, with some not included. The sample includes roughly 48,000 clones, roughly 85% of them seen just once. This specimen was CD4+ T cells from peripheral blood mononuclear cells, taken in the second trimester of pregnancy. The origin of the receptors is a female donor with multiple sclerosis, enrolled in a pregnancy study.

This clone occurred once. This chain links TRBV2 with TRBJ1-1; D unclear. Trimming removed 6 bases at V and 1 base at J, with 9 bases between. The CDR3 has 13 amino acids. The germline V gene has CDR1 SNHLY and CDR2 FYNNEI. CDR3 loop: CASSSGENTEAFF. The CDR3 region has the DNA TGTGCCAGCAGCAGCGGGGAGAACACTGAAGCTTTCTTT. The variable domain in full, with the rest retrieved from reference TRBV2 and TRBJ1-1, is EPEVTQTPSHQVTQMGQEVILRCVPISNHLYFYWYRQILGQKVEFLVSFYNNEISEKSEIFDDQFSVERPDGSNFTLKIRSTKLEDSAMYFCASSSGENTEAFFGQGTRLTVV.

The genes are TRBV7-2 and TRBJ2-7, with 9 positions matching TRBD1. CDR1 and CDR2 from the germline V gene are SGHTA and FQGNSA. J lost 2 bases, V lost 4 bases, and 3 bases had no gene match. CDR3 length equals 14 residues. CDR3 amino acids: CASSSDRGTYEQYF. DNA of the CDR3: TGTGCCAGCAGCTCCGACAGGGGGACCTACGAGCAGTACTTC.

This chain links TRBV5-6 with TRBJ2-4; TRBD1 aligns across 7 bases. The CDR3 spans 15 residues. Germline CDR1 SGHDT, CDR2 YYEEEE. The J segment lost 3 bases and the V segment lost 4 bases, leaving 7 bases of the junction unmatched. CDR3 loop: CASSLGQVHKNIQYF. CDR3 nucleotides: TGTGCCAGCAGCCTAGGACAGGTGCACAAAAACATTCAGTACTTC.

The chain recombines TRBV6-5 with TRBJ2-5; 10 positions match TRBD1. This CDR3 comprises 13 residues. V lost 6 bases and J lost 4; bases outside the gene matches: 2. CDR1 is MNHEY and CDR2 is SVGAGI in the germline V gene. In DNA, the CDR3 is TGTGCCAGCAGCGGGACAGGGGTAGAGACCCAGTACTTC. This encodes CASSGTGVETQYF.

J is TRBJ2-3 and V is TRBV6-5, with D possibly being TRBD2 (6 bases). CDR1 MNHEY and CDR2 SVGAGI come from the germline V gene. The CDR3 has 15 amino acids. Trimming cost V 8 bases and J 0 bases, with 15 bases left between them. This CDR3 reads CASGKTRASTDTQYF. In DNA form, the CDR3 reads TGTGCCAGCGGCAAGACTAGAGCTAGCACAGATACGCAGTATTTT.

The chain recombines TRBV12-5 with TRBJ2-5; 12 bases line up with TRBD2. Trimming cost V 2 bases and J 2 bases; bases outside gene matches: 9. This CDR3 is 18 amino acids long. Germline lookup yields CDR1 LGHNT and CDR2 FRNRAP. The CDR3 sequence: CASGLNLAGGPGQETQYF. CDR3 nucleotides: TGTGCTAGTGGTTTGAATCTAGCGGGAGGGCCGGGGCAAGAGACCCAGTACTTC.

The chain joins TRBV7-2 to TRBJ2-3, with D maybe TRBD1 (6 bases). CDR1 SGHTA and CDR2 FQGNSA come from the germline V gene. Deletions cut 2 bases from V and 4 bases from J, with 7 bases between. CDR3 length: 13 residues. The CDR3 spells CASSLSGADTQYF. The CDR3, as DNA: TGTGCCAGCAGCTTATCAGGGGCAGATACGCAGTATTTT.

The DNA of the CDR3 is TGTGCCAGCAGTTTTACAGCGGGACAGGGTAATGAGCAGTTCTTC. This translates into CASSFTAGQGNEQFF. The rearrangement joins TRBV7-2 to TRBJ2-1; 9 nucleotides line up with TRBD1. Losses at the gene ends were 6 bases for V and 7 bases for J; bases not matched to a gene: 10. The CDR3 totals 15 residues. The germline V gene has CDR1 SGHTA and CDR2 FQGNSA.

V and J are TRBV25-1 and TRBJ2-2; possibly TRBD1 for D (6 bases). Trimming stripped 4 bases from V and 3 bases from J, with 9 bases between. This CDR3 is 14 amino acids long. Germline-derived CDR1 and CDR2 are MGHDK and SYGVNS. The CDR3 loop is CASSGYRDTGELFF. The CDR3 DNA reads TGTGCCAGCAGTGGGTACAGGGACACCGGGGAGCTGTTTTTT.

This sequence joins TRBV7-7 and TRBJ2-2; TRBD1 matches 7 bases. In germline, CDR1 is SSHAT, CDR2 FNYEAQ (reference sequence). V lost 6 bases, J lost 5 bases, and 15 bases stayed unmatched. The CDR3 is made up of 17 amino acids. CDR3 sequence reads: CASSPTPTGVGTGELFF. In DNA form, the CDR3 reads TGTGCCAGCAGTCCTACCCCCACAGGGGTAGGAACCGGGGAGCTGTTTTTT.

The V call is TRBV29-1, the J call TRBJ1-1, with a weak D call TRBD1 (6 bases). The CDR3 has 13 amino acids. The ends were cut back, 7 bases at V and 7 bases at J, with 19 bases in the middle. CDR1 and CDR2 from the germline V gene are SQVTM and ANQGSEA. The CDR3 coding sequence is TGCAGCGCACGGGCTCTTCGACAGGATGAAGCTTTCTTT. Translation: CSARALRQDEAFF.

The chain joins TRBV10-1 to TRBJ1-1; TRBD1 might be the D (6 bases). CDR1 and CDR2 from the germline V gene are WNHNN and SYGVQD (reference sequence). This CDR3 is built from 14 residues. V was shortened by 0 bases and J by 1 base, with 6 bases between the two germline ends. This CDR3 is CASSESTGNTEAFF. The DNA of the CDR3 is TGCGCCAGCAGTGAGTCGACAGGGAACACTGAAGCTTTCTTT.

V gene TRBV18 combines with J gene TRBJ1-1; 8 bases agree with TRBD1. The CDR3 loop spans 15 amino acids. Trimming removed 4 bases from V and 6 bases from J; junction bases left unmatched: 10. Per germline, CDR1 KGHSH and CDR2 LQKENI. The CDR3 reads CASSLLDREYAEAFF. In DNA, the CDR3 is TGTGCCAGCTCACTCTTGGACAGGGAGTACGCTGAAGCTTTCTTT. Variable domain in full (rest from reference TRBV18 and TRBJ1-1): NAGVMQNPRHLVRRRGQEARLRCSPMKGHSHVYWYRQLPEEGLKFMVYLQKENIIDESGMPKERFSAEFPKEGPSILRIQQVVRGDSAAYFCASSLLDREYAEAFFGQGTRLTVV.

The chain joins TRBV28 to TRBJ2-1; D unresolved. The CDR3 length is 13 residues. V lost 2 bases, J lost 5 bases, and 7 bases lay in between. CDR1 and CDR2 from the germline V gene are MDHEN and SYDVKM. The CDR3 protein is CASSLGPNNEQFF. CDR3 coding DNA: TGTGCCAGCAGTTTAGGCCCGAACAATGAGCAGTTCTTC.

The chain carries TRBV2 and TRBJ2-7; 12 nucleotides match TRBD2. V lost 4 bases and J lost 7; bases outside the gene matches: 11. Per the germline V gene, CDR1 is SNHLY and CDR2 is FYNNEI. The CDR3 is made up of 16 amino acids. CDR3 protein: CASSGWRASGREEQYF. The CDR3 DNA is TGTGCCAGCAGTGGGTGGAGGGCTAGCGGGAGGGAAGAGCAGTACTTC.

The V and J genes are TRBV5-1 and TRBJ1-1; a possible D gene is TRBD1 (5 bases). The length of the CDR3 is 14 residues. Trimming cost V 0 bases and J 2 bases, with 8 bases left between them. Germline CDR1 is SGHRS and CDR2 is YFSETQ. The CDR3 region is CASSLARGNTEAFF. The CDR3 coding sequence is TGCGCCAGCAGCTTGGCTAGGGGAAACACTGAAGCTTTCTTT.

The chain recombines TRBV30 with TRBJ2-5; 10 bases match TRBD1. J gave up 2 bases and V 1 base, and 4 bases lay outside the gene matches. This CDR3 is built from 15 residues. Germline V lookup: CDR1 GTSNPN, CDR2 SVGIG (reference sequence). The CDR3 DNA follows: TGTGCCTGGAGTGGACAGGGGGCGAGACAAGAGACCCAGTACTTC. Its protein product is CAWSGQGARQETQYF.

The CDR3 sequence is CASSGQGALSGNTIYF. CDR3 in DNA: TGTGCCAGCAGCGGACAGGGAGCCCTCTCTGGAAACACCATATATTTT. The chain is built from TRBV9 and TRBJ1-3, with 7 bases matching TRBD1. From germline, CDR1 is SGDLS and CDR2 YYNGEE. The V and J ends lost 3 bases and 0 bases, in that order; junction bases with no gene match: 6. The CDR3 sequence is 16 residues long.

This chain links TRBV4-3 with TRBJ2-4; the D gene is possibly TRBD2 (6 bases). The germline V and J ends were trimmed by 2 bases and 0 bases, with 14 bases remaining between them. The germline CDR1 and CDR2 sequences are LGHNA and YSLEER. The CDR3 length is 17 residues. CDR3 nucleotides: TGCGCCAGCAGCCAACGGATAGGACTACTAGCCAAAAACATTCAGTACTTC. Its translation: CASSQRIGLLAKNIQYF.

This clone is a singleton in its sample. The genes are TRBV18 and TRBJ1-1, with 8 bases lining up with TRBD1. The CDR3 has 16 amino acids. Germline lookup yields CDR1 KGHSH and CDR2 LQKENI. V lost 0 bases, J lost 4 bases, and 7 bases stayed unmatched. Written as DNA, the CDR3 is TGTGCCAGCTCACCACCGGGGCAGGGGGCGATCACTGAAGCTTTCTTT. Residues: CASSPPGQGAITEAFF.

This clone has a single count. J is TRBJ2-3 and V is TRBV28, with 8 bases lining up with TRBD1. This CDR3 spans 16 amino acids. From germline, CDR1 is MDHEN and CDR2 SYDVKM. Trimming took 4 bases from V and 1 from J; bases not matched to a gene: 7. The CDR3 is CASSSTGALGTDTQYF. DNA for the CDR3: TGTGCCAGCAGTTCGACAGGGGCTTTGGGCACAGATACGCAGTATTTT.

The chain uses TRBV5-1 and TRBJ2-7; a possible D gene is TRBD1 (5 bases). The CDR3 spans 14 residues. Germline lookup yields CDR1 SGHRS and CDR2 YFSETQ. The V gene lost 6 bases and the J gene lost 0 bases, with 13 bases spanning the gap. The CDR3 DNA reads TGCGCCAGCACCATGGGGCGAAGCTCCTACGAGCAGTACTTC. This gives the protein CASTMGRSSYEQYF.

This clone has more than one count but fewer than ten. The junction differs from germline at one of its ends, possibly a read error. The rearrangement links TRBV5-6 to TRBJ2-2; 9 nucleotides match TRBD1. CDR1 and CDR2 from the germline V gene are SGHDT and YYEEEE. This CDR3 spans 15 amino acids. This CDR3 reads CASSRTGEYTWELFF. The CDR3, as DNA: TGTGCCAGCAGCCGGACAGGGGAATACACCTGGGAGCTGTTTTTT.

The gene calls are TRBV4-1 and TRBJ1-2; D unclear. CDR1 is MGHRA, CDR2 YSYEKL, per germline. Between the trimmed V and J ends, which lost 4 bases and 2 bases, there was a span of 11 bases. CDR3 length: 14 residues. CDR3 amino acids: CASSRELLNYGYTF. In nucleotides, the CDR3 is TGCGCCAGCAGCCGAGAACTGCTGAACTATGGCTACACCTTC.

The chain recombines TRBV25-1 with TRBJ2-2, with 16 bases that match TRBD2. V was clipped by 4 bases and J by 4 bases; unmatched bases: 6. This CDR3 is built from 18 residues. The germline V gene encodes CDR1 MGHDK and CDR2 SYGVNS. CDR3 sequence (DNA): TGTGCCAGCAGTGCGGGACTAGCGGGAGGGCCGCGCACCGGGGAGCTGTTTTTT. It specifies CASSAGLAGGPRTGELFF.

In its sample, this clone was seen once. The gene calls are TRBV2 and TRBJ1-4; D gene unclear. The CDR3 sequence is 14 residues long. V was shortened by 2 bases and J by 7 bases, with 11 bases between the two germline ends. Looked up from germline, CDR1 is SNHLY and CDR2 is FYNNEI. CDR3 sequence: CASSELAGLEKLFF. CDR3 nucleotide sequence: TGTGCCAGCAGTGAACTGGCAGGTCTTGAAAAACTGTTTTTT.